These 19 T cell receptor beta chains originate from one sample sequenced in a study of regulatory T cells in long-lasting Graves disease. For TCR beta, libraries came from iRepertoire HTBI primers and Arm-PCR of CDR3 regions. TCRdb recomputed calls from the multiplex PCR reads with MiXCR, one row per CDR3 protein. The sample contains about 440,000 distinct CDR3 sequences, more than 12% of which appear only once. The time point denotes: newly diagnosed GD, antithyroid drugs for less than 3 months. Isolated PBMC RNA provided the starting material for the TCR library. These data were also filed under a second study, of T cells in Graves' hyperthyroidism and ophthalmopathy.

The material sequenced was peripheral blood mononuclear cells (PBMCs), taken at new diagnosis, from a patient treated with antithyroid drugs. These receptors were taken from a woman between 25 and 40 years old with Graves disease.

This clonotype has a count of ten or more. V is TRBV28 and J is TRBJ2-5; D remains ambiguous. The CDR3 runs to 12 residues. Germline values: CDR1 MDHEN, CDR2 SYDVKM. V lost 5 bases and J 5 bases, leaving 9 bases between the germline ends. Here the CDR3 reads CASSLLKETQYF. The CDR3, as DNA: TGTGCCAGCAGTCTGCTAAAGGAGACCCAGTACTTC.

This clonotype was observed many times. This sequence joins TRBV14 and TRBJ2-1; D is uncertain. This CDR3 spans 15 amino acids. Looked up from germline, CDR1 is SGHDN and CDR2 is FVKESK. Deletions cut 4 bases from V and 3 bases from J, with 13 bases between. This CDR3 is CASSLFSRLYNEQFF. The CDR3 region has the DNA TGTGCCAGCAGCCTATTTAGTAGGCTCTACAATGAGCAGTTCTTC.

This clonotype has at least ten counts. One end of the junction does not line up with germline, which may come from a read error. V usage is TRBV5-1 and J usage is TRBJ1-1, with TRBD1 identical over 7 bases. The CDR3 covers 16 residues. Germline loops: CDR1 SGHRS, CDR2 YFSETQ. This CDR3 is CASSEAYRGLNTEAFF. CDR3 sequence (DNA): TGTGCCAGCAGTGAGGCCTACAGGGGCTTGAACACTGAAGCTTTCTTT.

This clonotype showed up many times. The chain links TRBV28 to TRBJ1-2, with unresolved D. The CDR3 is made up of 13 amino acids. Per germline, CDR1 MDHEN and CDR2 SYDVKM. V lost 3 bases and J 6 bases, leaving 11 bases between the germline ends. The CDR3 protein is CASSFSPSDGYTF. CDR3 nucleotides: TGTGCCAGCAGTTTCTCGCCCTCGGATGGCTACACCTTC.

This clonotype was observed many times. V gene TRBV11-2 combines with J gene TRBJ2-1; 9 positions agree with TRBD2. Germline CDR1 is SGHAT and CDR2 is FQNNGV. With V trimmed by 3 bases and J by 7 bases, 4 bases remained unmatched. There are 14 residues in the CDR3. The CDR3 loop reads CASSLGTSRNEQFF. Written as DNA, the CDR3 is TGTGCCAGCAGCTTGGGGACTAGCCGTAATGAGCAGTTCTTC.

The V and J genes are TRBV9 and TRBJ1-4; the D is unclear. This CDR3 spans 14 amino acids. CDR1 is SGDLS and CDR2 is YYNGEE in the germline V gene. The V and J ends lost 3 bases and 2 bases respectively, with 8 bases between them. For the CDR3, the DNA is TGTGCCAGCAGCGCAAAATGGACTAATGAAAAACTGTTTTTT. This encodes CASSAKWTNEKLFF. The full variable domain, with the rest looked up from reference TRBV9 and TRBJ1-4, is DSGVTQTPKHLITATGQRVTLRCSPRSGDLSVYWYQQSLDQGLQFLIQYYNGEERAKGNILERFSAQQFPDLHSELNLSSLELGDSALYFCASSAKWTNEKLFFGSGTQLSVL.

The sample holds many counts of this clonotype. The CDR3 region is CSAMRTGGARAGELFF. CDR3 DNA: TGCAGTGCTATGCGAACAGGGGGCGCGAGGGCCGGGGAGCTGTTTTTT. The chain links TRBV20-1 to TRBJ2-2, with 9 bases fitting TRBD1. With V trimmed by 4 bases and J by 6 bases, 12 bases remained unmatched. The V gene's germline CDR1 is DFQATT and CDR2 SNEGSKA (reference sequence). This CDR3 region has 16 residues.

This clonotype was found many times. CDR3 sequence: CASSNTDRNTEAFF. CDR3 coding DNA: TGTGCCAGCTCCAACACCGACAGGAACACTGAAGCTTTCTTT. The chain links TRBV18 to TRBJ1-1, with TRBD1 as a possible D gene (5 bases). From germline, CDR1 is KGHSH and CDR2 LQKENI. V was cut by 6 bases and J by 1 base, with 12 bases left in between. The CDR3 length is 14 residues.

This clonotype was seen only once. The chain links TRBV7-9 to TRBJ2-1, with 10 positions matching TRBD2. Germline CDR1 reads SEHNR; CDR2 reads FQNEAQ (reference sequence). The V and J ends lost 6 bases and 3 bases, in that order; junction bases with no gene match: 14. CDR3 length: 18 residues. CDR3 coding DNA: TGTGCCAGCAGGTCGCTAGCGGGAGCCCTCAGGGGCTACAATGAGCAGTTCTTC. Translation: CASRSLAGALRGYNEQFF.

This clonotype was detected a few times. The chain couples TRBV10-2 to TRBJ2-5; D remains unclear. Germline V lookup: CDR1 WSHSY, CDR2 SAAADI. Trimming removed 5 bases at V and 2 bases at J, with 15 bases between. This CDR3 region has 15 residues. The CDR3 region is CASSLQNHPQETQYF. The CDR3 nucleotides read TGCGCCAGCAGTTTACAGAATCATCCTCAAGAGACCCAGTACTTC.

This clonotype came up a few times. The chain uses TRBV20-1 and TRBJ2-3; 13 bases align to TRBD2. CDR1 is DFQATT and CDR2 is SNEGSKA in the germline V gene (reference sequence). The V and J ends lost 5 bases and 4 bases, in that order; junction bases with no gene match: 6. The CDR3 has 15 amino acids. The CDR3 DNA follows: TGCAGTGCTTCTCCTGGACTAGCGGGAGCAGATACGCAGTATTTT. Its protein is CSASPGLAGADTQYF.

The chain combines TRBV9 with TRBJ2-7; tentatively, D is TRBD2 (6 bases). Looked up from germline, CDR1 is SGDLS and CDR2 is YYNGEE. Trimming took 4 bases from V and 0 from J, leaving 11 bases between them. This CDR3 spans 14 amino acids. The CDR3 coding sequence is TGTGCCAGCAGCCAGGGACTCCTCTCCTACGAGCAGTACTTC. Translation: CASSQGLLSYEQYF.

The J gene is TRBJ2-7, the V gene TRBV7-9; 8 bases match TRBD2. Trimming removed 0 bases from V and 5 bases from J; junction bases left unmatched: 9. There are 16 residues in the CDR3. From germline, CDR1 is SEHNR and CDR2 FQNEAQ (reference sequence). The CDR3 loop is CASSLAGGTRGHEQYF. CDR3 in DNA: TGTGCCAGCAGCTTAGCGGGCGGGACTAGAGGACACGAGCAGTACTTC.

The gene calls are TRBV6-1 and TRBJ2-7; TRBD2 aligns across 11 bases. The CDR3 has 15 residues. V gave up 5 bases and J gave up 6 bases; unmatched junction bases: 9. Germline assignment: CDR1 MNHNS and CDR2 SASEGT. CDR3 in amino acids: CASSRITSGRAEQYF. In nucleotides, the CDR3 is TGTGCCAGCAGTCGGATAACTAGCGGGAGAGCCGAGCAGTACTTC.

This clonotype showed up many times. V gene TRBV2 combines with J gene TRBJ2-2; 9 bases are shared with TRBD2. The trim removed 8 bases at V and 0 bases at J, leaving 10 bases unmatched. CDR1 and CDR2 (germline): SNHLY, FYNNEI. The CDR3 totals 17 residues. CDR3 protein: CASSPPSSGTNTGELFF. The CDR3 DNA follows: TGTGCCAGCTCCCCACCCTCTAGCGGGACGAACACCGGGGAGCTGTTTTTT.

The chain couples TRBV19 to TRBJ1-2; 7 nucleotides match TRBD1. The CDR3 runs 15 residues. J was trimmed by 7 bases and V by 1 base; bases with no gene match: 9. Germline V gene lookup returns CDR1 LNHDA and CDR2 SQIVND (reference sequence). The CDR3 spells CASSIVTGAESGYTF. CDR3 DNA: TGTGCCAGTAGTATAGTTACAGGGGCGGAATCTGGCTACACCTTC.

Written as DNA, the CDR3 is TGTGCCAGCAGCGACGTTGACCGGGGCTACACCTTC. It specifies CASSDVDRGYTF. The chain is built from TRBV9 and TRBJ1-2, with D hard to call. The CDR3 covers 12 residues. Germline lookup yields CDR1 SGDLS and CDR2 YYNGEE. V was clipped by 3 bases and J by 8 bases, with 11 bases between them.

This clonotype was detected many times. The chain joins TRBV30 to TRBJ2-7; no clear D gene. Trimming took off 3 bases at V and 0 bases at J, with 12 bases between the two ends. Germline assignment: CDR1 GTSNPN and CDR2 SVGIG (reference sequence). This CDR3 is built from 14 residues. The CDR3 loop reads CAWRPPGHSYEQYF. CDR3 nucleotides: TGTGCCTGGAGACCCCCGGGCCACTCCTACGAGCAGTACTTC.

This clonotype occurred a few times. The V call is TRBV6-6, the J call TRBJ2-4; D gene unclear. Trimming left V 2 bases short and J 5 bases short, with 7 bases between. The V gene's germline CDR1 is MNHNY and CDR2 SVGAGI (reference sequence). The CDR3 loop spans 13 amino acids. The CDR3 nucleotides read TGTGCCAGCAGTTACCCGACTCAAAACATTCAGTACTTC. Residues: CASSYPTQNIQYF.